This T cell receptor (beta chain) was recovered during a study of blood T cell repertoires in COVID-19 (dated by TCRdb to 2019 to 2021). In terms of the full investigation: Samples from collaborators originated in the United States, Italy and Spain and spanned both the acute and convalescent phases of COVID-19. The material from the prospective study consisted of cDNA or gDNA derived from T cells, B-cell-depleted T cells, or PBMCs. Deeply sampled blood TCRbeta repertoires from subjects exposed to, actively infected with, or recovered from COVID-19 were included in the dataset. A freely available public database, intended as a resource for researchers studying the immune response to SARS-CoV-2, is where the repertoires were released. The samples were drawn from two sources: the first 160 participants of the ongoing ImmuneRACE study, and 1,000 to 1,500 subjects contributed by 6 global collaborators. Sample metadata almost always included a de-identified subject ID, COVID-19 status, age in years and sex. Where available, HLA class I and class II types were obtained from metadata supplied by the sample provider rather than from assay-based typing. Paper-wide results and their limitations: How much clinical and demographic metadata was included differed by source and by participant, and the metadata was provided uncurated.

Unmatched junction bases come to 1, with V trimmed by 2 bases and J by 4 bases. The CDR1 and CDR2 encoded by the germline V gene are MNHNS and SASEGT. The CDR3 contains 14 residues, cysteine and phenylalanine counted. The retained sequence is limited to the CDR3, 42 bases, with the frame set at the first base. Concerning this clone itself: Its antigen remains undetermined. No much larger clone exists at a distance of one base, and base qualities are not known. The same CDR3 arises from other DNA sequences in this sample as well.

TCRbeta CDR3 regions were amplified from genomic DNA using the immunoSEQ Assay, a bias-controlled multiplex PCR. The original pipeline was this. The number of nucleated cells in each sample was estimated from the amplification of reference gene primers within the assay. To quantify the absolute abundance of each unique TCRbeta CDR3 rearrangement, sequence reads were collapsed and filtered. Productive Simpson clonality was computed per sample as the square root of Simpson's diversity index over productive rearrangements. As stored in TCRdb, this immuneACCESS dataset retains in-frame rearrangements with V and J assigned. A fraction of the clones does not appear; measured against another copy, unresolved V genes explain less than half of the discrepancy, and the remainder lacks a known reason. For V, J and clone size, that table is used; D and trimming come from the DNA. In this sample the table shows about 80,000 clones, 70% to 90% of which occur a single time. The biggest ten clones account for less than 9% of the sample.

Each collaborating institution followed its own protocols to collect whole blood in K2EDTA tubes. For TCRbeta analysis, collaborator samples were shipped as frozen whole blood, as isolated PBMCs, or as DNA extracted from either sample type. The sequence joins TRBV6-1 to TRBJ1-3; TRBD1 lines up with 8 middle nucleotides. The source material was peripheral blood. This clonotype was obtained from a woman older than 75 with acute or convalescent COVID-19. Read as DNA, the sequence is TGTGCCAGCAGTGAAAGGGACAGGGGAAACACCATATATTTT. This sequence encodes CASSERDRGNTIYF.